A single sample gave rise to the 23 T cell receptor beta chains below, sequenced in a study of blood T cell repertoires in COVID-19. The table came from immunoSEQ multiplex PCR; TCRdb's copy has only in-frame clones and leaves some out. The sample consists of some 240,000 clones, about 79% of them appearing once. The sequenced sample was peripheral blood. Receptors originate from a woman aged 40 to 50 who had recovered from COVID-19.

V is TRBV28 and J is TRBJ1-2, with TRBD1 matching 11 bases. CDR1 is MDHEN, CDR2 SYDVKM, per germline. This CDR3 contains 17 residues. V dropped 6 bases and J dropped 2; count of bases not matched to a gene: 11. Here the CDR3 DNA reads TGTGCCAGCAGCCCGGGACAGGGGGATCCGGGGAACTATGGCTACACCTTC. This encodes CASSPGQGDPGNYGYTF.

The CDR3 DNA is TGTGCCTGTACGTCCGGGACACACCAAGAGACCCAGTACTTC. It specifies CACTSGTHQETQYF. The chain couples TRBV30 to TRBJ2-5; a possible D gene is TRBD1 (6 bases). Trimming cost V 6 bases and J 0 bases, with 14 bases left between them. CDR3 size: 14 residues. Per the germline V gene, CDR1 is GTSNPN and CDR2 is SVGIG (reference sequence).

This chain connects TRBV6-5 to TRBJ2-7, with TRBD1 matching over 9 bases. V lost 0 bases, J lost 6 bases, and 6 bases stayed unmatched. The CDR3 has 15 amino acids. CDR1 and CDR2 (germline): MNHEY, SVGAGI. The CDR3 DNA sequence: TGTGCCAGCAGTTACTCTGGGACAGGGCACGTCGAGCAGTACTTC. Its translation is CASSYSGTGHVEQYF.

CDR3 amino acids: CASSQDLGAQNTEAFF. CDR3 nucleotides: TGTGCCAGCAGCCAAGATTTAGGGGCACAGAACACTGAAGCTTTCTTT. V gene TRBV3-1 (or the pseudogene TRBV3-2) combines with J gene TRBJ1-1, with D possibly being TRBD1 (5 bases). The ends were cut back, 0 bases at V and 1 base at J, with 12 bases in the middle. Germline CDR1 is LGHDT and CDR2 is YNNKEL (reference sequence). The CDR3 extends over 16 amino acids.

This chain connects TRBV7-9 to TRBJ2-1; TRBD2 matches 14 bases. Germline V gene lookup returns CDR1 SEHNR and CDR2 FQNEAQ (reference sequence). There are 16 residues in the CDR3. Losses at the gene ends were 3 bases for V and 6 bases for J; bases not matched to a gene: 4. CDR3 region: CASSLTSGGAGNEQFF. CDR3 coding DNA: TGTGCCAGCAGCTTGACTAGCGGGGGGGCGGGCAATGAGCAGTTCTTC. Supplemented by reference TRBV7-9 and TRBJ2-1, the full variable domain reads DTGVSQNPRHKITKRGQNVTFRCDPISEHNRLYWYRQTLGQGPEFLTYFQNEAQLEKSRLLSDRFSAERPKGSFSTLEIQRTEQGDSAMYLCASSLTSGGAGNEQFFGPGTRLTVL.

The chain carries TRBV18 and TRBJ1-2; 7 bases line up with TRBD1. This CDR3 comprises 14 residues. Germline-derived CDR1 and CDR2 are KGHSH and LQKENI. Trimming removed 2 bases from V and 12 bases from J; junction bases left unmatched: 12. CDR3 sequence reads: CASSPARDSGLNTF. For the CDR3, the DNA is TGTGCCAGCTCACCAGCCCGGGACAGCGGCTTAAACACCTTC.

The V call is TRBV6-6, the J call TRBJ1-4; no clear D gene. Looked up from germline, CDR1 is MNHNY and CDR2 is SVGAGI (reference sequence). With 2 bases removed from V and 3 bases from J, the gap between germline ends came to 10 bases. The CDR3 is made up of 15 amino acids. For the CDR3, the DNA is TGTGCCAGCAGTTACCCCGGGGTGTCTAATGAAAAACTGTTTTTT. It is translated as CASSYPGVSNEKLFF.

In this sample, this clone turned up once. The V gene is TRBV6-5, the J gene TRBJ2-3; D possibly corresponds to TRBD2 (7 bases). V lost 2 bases to trimming and J lost 3 bases, with 15 bases between them. The CDR3 extends over 16 amino acids. Germline V lookup: CDR1 MNHEY, CDR2 SVGAGI. CDR3 in DNA: TGTGCCAGCAGTTACGGTGGAGGGGGGGGGACAGATACGCAGTATTTT. Its protein product is CASSYGGGGGTDTQYF.

The J gene is TRBJ1-3, the V gene TRBV9, with D possibly being TRBD1 (6 bases). V was clipped by 0 bases and J by 2 bases, with 9 bases between them. The CDR3 contains 15 residues. Germline V gene sequence: CDR1 SGDLS, CDR2 YYNGEE. The CDR3 nucleotides read TGTGCCAGCAGCGTAGGGAACAGGGCTGGAAACACCATATATTTT. Its protein product is CASSVGNRAGNTIYF. The full variable domain, with the rest looked up from reference TRBV9 and TRBJ1-3, is DSGVTQTPKHLITATGQRVTLRCSPRSGDLSVYWYQQSLDQGLQFLIQYYNGEERAKGNILERFSAQQFPDLHSELNLSSLELGDSALYFCASSVGNRAGNTIYFGEGSWLTVV.

The rearrangement links TRBV7-3 to TRBJ2-1, with D maybe TRBD2 (5 bases). Germline V gives CDR1 SGHTA, CDR2 FQGTGA. V was trimmed by 1 base and J by 4 bases, leaving 11 bases between them. CDR3 length: 15 residues. The CDR3 nucleotides read TGTGCCAGCAGCTTAAGGGAGACTACTTACAATGAGCAGTTCTTC. Its translation: CASSLRETTYNEQFF.

This chain links TRBV5-6 with TRBJ2-3; TRBD2 might be the D (6 bases). Per germline, CDR1 SGHDT and CDR2 YYEEEE. There are 16 residues in the CDR3. Trimming left V 1 base short and J 2 bases short, with 14 bases between. CDR3 nucleotide sequence: TGTGCCAGCAGCTTGTTCGGTGGGACTTACACAGATACGCAGTATTTT. Residues: CASSLFGGTYTDTQYF.

This sequence joins TRBV7-2 and TRBJ1-3; 8 bases map to TRBD1. The V and J ends lost 3 bases and 3 bases, in that order; junction bases with no gene match: 1. Germline CDR1 is SGHTA and CDR2 is FQGNSA. The CDR3 runs to 14 residues. In nucleotides, the CDR3 is TGTGCCAGCAGCTTGGGGACAGGTGGAAACACCATATATTTT. The encoded protein is CASSLGTGGNTIYF.

The J gene is TRBJ1-1, the V gene TRBV20-1; D is ambiguous. V gave up 3 bases and J gave up 0 bases, with 5 bases separating them. The CDR3 has 12 residues. Per the germline V gene, CDR1 is DFQATT and CDR2 is SNEGSKA (reference sequence). Here the CDR3 reads CSASLLNTEAFF. The CDR3 DNA is TGCAGTGCTAGTCTCCTGAACACTGAAGCTTTCTTT.

The chain employs TRBV3-1 (or the pseudogene TRBV3-2) and TRBJ2-3; 9 bases map to TRBD2. Per the germline V gene, CDR1 is LGHDT and CDR2 is YNNKEL (reference sequence). The trim removed 0 bases at V and 0 bases at J, leaving 16 bases unmatched. This CDR3 comprises 21 residues. The CDR3 loop is CASSQDTSGPFKRPSTDTQYF. The CDR3 DNA follows: TGTGCCAGCAGCCAAGATACTAGCGGGCCCTTCAAAAGACCTAGCACAGATACGCAGTATTTT.

CDR3 protein: CASSLLRTATNEKLFF. The DNA of the CDR3 is TGTGCCAGCAGCTTGTTGAGGACTGCAACTAATGAAAAACTGTTTTTT. The rearrangement uses TRBV5-5 and TRBJ1-4; D not certain. This CDR3 contains 16 residues. V was trimmed by 1 base and J by 0 bases, leaving 10 bases between them. Germline lookup yields CDR1 SGHKS and CDR2 YYEKEE (reference sequence).

The chain joins TRBV19 to TRBJ2-7, with TRBD2 as a possible D gene (6 bases). This CDR3 is 15 amino acids long. Looked up from germline, CDR1 is LNHDA and CDR2 is SQIVND (reference sequence). V gave up 5 bases and J gave up 2 bases, with 16 bases separating them. CDR3 sequence reads: CASSPSGTSPYEQYF. CDR3 nucleotides: TGTGCCAGTAGTCCATCCGGGACTTCCCCCTACGAGCAGTACTTC. The full variable domain, in which reference TRBV19 and TRBJ2-7 provide the parts outside the CDR3, is DGGITQSPKYLFRKEGQNVTLSCEQNLNHDAMYWYRQDPGQGLRLIYYSQIVNDFQKGDIAEGYSVSREKKESFPLTVTSAQKNPTAFYLCASSPSGTSPYEQYFGPGTRLTVT.

The chain recombines TRBV4-3 with TRBJ2-2; the D gene is possibly TRBD1 (6 bases). Germline V lookup: CDR1 LGHNA, CDR2 YSLEER. The length of the CDR3 is 14 residues. V was pared by 0 bases and J by 12 bases, with 14 bases between. The DNA for the CDR3 is TGCGCCAGCAGCCAAGATCCGTGGGGGCAGAAGCTGTTTTTT. This codes for CASSQDPWGQKLFF.

V usage is TRBV19 and J usage is TRBJ2-7, with D possibly matching TRBD1 (5 bases). Germline V gene sequence: CDR1 LNHDA, CDR2 SQIVND (reference sequence). CDR3 size: 15 residues. V was pared by 5 bases and J by 0 bases, with 14 bases between. The CDR3 DNA is TGTGCCAGTAGTCGCGACAGCCCAACCTCCTACGAGCAGTACTTC. This codes for CASSRDSPTSYEQYF. The full variable domain, in which reference TRBV19 and TRBJ2-7 provide the parts outside the CDR3, is DGGITQSPKYLFRKEGQNVTLSCEQNLNHDAMYWYRQDPGQGLRLIYYSQIVNDFQKGDIAEGYSVSREKKESFPLTVTSAQKNPTAFYLCASSRDSPTSYEQYFGPGTRLTVT.

The gene calls are TRBV19 and TRBJ2-3; D uncertain. The CDR3 extends over 13 amino acids. The V and J ends lost 6 bases and 5 bases respectively, with 12 bases between them. CDR1 is LNHDA, CDR2 SQIVND, per germline (reference sequence). In nucleotides, the CDR3 is TGTGCCAGTAGGGATCCACAGCTAGATACGCAGTATTTT. Its translation is CASRDPQLDTQYF.

This clone was counted a few times. The chain uses TRBV3-1 (or the pseudogene TRBV3-2) and TRBJ2-7; possible D gene TRBD2, 7 bases. CDR1 is LGHDT and CDR2 is YNNKEL in the germline V gene (reference sequence). This CDR3 is 15 amino acids long. V lost 0 bases and J lost 5, with 14 bases in between. The CDR3 loop reads CASSQDPGGWDEQYF. In DNA, the CDR3 is TGTGCCAGCAGCCAAGATCCGGGGGGCTGGGACGAGCAGTACTTC.

The V gene is TRBV7-6, the J gene TRBJ2-3, with TRBD2 as a possible D gene (6 bases). V shed 3 bases and J shed 5 bases, with 15 bases lying between them. The CDR3 has 15 residues. CDR1 and CDR2 from the germline V gene are SGHVS and FNYEAQ. CDR3 nucleotide sequence: TGTGCCAGCAGCTTTTCCGCGGGATCAGAAGATACGCAGTATTTT. Amino acid sequence: CASSFSAGSEDTQYF.

V and J are TRBV2 and TRBJ1-2; D is perhaps TRBD1 (5 bases). The CDR3 spans 13 residues. With 2 bases removed from V and 8 bases from J, the gap between germline ends came to 12 bases. Germline lookup yields CDR1 SNHLY and CDR2 FYNNEI. CDR3: CASSEPQGMGYTF. Here the CDR3 DNA reads TGTGCCAGCAGTGAACCTCAGGGCATGGGCTACACCTTC.

This sequence joins TRBV5-4 and TRBJ1-1, with D hard to call. The CDR3 is 15 residues long. Trimming shortened V by 0 bases and J by 3 bases, and 12 bases separated the two germline ends. Germline V gives CDR1 SGHNT, CDR2 YYREEE (reference sequence). The CDR3 DNA sequence: TGTGCCAGCAGCTTGGAGCTGGGCTGGGACACTGAAGCTTTCTTT. Protein sequence: CASSLELGWDTEAFF.